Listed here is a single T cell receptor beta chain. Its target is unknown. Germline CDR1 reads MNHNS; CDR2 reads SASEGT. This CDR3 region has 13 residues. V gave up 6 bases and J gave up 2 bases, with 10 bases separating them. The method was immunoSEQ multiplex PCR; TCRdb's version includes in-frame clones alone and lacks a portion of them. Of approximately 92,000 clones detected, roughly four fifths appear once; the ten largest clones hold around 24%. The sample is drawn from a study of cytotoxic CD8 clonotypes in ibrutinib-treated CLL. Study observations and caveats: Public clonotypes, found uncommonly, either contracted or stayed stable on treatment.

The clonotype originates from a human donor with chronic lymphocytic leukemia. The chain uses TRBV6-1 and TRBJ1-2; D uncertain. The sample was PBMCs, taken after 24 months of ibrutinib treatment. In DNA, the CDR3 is TGTGCCAGCAGCCACACCGGGAACTATGGCTACACCTTC. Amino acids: CASSHTGNYGYTF.